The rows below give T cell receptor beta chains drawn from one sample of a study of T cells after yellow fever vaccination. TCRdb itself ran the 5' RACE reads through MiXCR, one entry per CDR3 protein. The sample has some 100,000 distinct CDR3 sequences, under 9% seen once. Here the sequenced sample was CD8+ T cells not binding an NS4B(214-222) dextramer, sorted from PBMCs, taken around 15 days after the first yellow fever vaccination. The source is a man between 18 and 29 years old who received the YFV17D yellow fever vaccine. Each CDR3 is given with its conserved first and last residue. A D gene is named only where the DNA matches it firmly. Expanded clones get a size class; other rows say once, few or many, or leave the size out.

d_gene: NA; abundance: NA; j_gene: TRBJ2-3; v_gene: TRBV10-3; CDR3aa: CAIRPGAGTDTQYF; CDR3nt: TGTGCCATCAGACCGGGGGCCGGCACAGATACGCAGTATTTT
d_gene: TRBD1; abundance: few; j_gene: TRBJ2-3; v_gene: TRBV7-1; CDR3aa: CASQLQILGRQGDSAITDTQYF; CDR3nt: TGTGCCAGCCAGCTCCAAATTTTGGGGCGACAGGGGGATTCAGCTATCACAGATACGCAGTATTTT
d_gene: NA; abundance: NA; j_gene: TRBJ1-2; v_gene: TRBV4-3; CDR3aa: CASSQEWGAGGYTF; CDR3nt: TGCGCCAGCAGCCAAGAATGGGGCGCCGGTGGCTACACCTTC
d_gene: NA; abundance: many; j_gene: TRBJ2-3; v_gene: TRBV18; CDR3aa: CASSFLPVRDTQYF; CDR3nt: TGTGCCAGCTCCTTCCTCCCTGTTAGGGATACGCAGTATTTT
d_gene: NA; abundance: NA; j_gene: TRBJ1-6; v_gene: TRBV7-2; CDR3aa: CASSLWSGSPLHF; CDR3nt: TGTGCCAGCAGCTTATGGTCGGGCTCACCCCTCCACTTT
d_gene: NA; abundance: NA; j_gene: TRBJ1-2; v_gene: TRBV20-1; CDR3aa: CSARDEYNYGYTF; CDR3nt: TGCAGTGCTAGAGATGAATATAACTATGGCTACACCTTC
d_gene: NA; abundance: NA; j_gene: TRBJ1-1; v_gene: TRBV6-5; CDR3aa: CASSKGGGGWTEAFF; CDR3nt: TGTGCCAGCAGTAAAGGGGGGGGAGGATGGACTGAAGCTTTCTTT
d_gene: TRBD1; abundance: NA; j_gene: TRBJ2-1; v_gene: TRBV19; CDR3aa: CASSRTGALRGEQFF; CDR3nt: TGTGCCAGTAGTAGAACAGGGGCCCTAAGGGGTGAGCAGTTCTTC
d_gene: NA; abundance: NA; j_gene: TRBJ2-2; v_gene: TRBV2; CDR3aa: CASGRVAGELFF; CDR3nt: TGTGCCAGCGGCAGGGTGGCCGGGGAGCTGTTTTTT
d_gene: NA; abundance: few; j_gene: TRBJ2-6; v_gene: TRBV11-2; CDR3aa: CASSLGGPYPLSGANVLTF; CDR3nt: TGTGCCAGCAGCCTAGGGGGGCCTTACCCCCTCTCTGGGGCCAACGTCCTGACTTTC
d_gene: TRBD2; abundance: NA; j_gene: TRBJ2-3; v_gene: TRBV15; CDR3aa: CATSSASGGPDTQYF; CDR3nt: TGTGCCACCAGCAGCGCTAGCGGGGGGCCAGATACGCAGTATTTT
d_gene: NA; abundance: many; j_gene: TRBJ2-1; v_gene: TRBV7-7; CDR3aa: CASSLAPNNEQFF; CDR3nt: TGTGCTAGCAGCTTAGCACCGAATAATGAGCAGTTCTTC
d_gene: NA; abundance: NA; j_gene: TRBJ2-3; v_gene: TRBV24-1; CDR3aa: CATSFGADTQYF; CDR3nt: TGTGCCACCTCGTTTGGGGCAGATACGCAGTATTTT
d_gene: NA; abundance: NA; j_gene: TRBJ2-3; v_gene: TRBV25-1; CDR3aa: CASSESVDTQYF; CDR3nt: TGTGCCAGCAGTGAATCCGTGGATACGCAGTATTTT
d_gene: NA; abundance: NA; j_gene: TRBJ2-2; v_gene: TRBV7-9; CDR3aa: CASSLPGELFF; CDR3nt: TGTGCCAGCAGCTTACCCGGGGAGCTGTTTTTT
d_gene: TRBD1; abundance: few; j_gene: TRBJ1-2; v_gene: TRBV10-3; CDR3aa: CAISDGGQDLKYGYTF; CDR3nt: TGTGCCATCAGTGATGGGGGACAGGACCTTAAATATGGCTACACCTTC
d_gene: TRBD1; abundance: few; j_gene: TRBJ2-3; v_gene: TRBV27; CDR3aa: CASSSQGAMGDTQYF; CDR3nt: TGTGCCAGCAGTTCGCAGGGGGCTATGGGAGATACGCAGTATTTT
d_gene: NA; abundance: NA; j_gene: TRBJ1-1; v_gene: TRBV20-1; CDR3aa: CSASPTDLSRGTEAFF; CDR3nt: TGCAGTGCTAGCCCGACAGACCTCTCCCGGGGAACTGAAGCTTTCTTT
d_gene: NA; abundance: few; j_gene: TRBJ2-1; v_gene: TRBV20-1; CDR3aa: CSAITPGPIRDEQFF; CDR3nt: TGCAGTGCTATAACGCCGGGTCCCATTAGGGATGAGCAGTTCTTC
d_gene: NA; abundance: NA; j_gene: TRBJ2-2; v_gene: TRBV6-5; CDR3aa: CASSYSDPNTGELFF; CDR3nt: TGTGCCAGCAGTTACTCTGATCCGAACACCGGGGAGCTGTTTTTT
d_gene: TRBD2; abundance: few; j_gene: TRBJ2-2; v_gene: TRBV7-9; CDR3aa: CASSLVAGNTGELFF; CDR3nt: TGTGCCAGCAGCTTAGTAGCGGGGAACACCGGGGAGCTGTTTTTT
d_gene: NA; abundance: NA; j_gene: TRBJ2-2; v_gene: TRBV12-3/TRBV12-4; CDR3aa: CASSFSETGELFF; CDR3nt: TGTGCCAGCAGTTTTTCTGAAACGGGGGAGCTGTTTTTT
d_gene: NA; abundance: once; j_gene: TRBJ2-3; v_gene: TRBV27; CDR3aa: CASSFSWGVGTDTQYF; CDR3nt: TGTGCCAGCAGTTTCTCGTGGGGGGTCGGCACAGATACGCAGTATTTT
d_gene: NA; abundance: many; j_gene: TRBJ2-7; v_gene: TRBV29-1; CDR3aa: CSVIFVSGSYEQYF; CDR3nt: TGCAGCGTCATCTTTGTGAGCGGTTCCTACGAGCAGTACTTC
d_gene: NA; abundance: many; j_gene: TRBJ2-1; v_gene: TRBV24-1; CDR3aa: CATSGILNEQFF; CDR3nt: TGTGCCACCAGTGGGATCCTCAATGAGCAGTTCTTC
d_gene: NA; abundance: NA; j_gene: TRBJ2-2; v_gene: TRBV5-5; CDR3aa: CASSFGGVTGELFF; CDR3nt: TGTGCCAGCAGCTTTGGAGGGGTCACCGGGGAGCTGTTTTTT
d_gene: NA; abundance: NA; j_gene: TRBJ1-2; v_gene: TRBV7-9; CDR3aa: CASSQDGPRF; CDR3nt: TGTGCCAGCAGCCAAGACGGGCCTCGCTTC